These 15 T cell receptor beta chains came from one sample sequenced in a study of sequential checkpoint blockade in melanoma. Treatment denoted: randomized to nivolumab then ipilimumab (arm A) or the reverse (arm B). Assay used: immunoSEQ multiplex PCR; TCRdb lists only in-frame clones, some missing. The sample yields under 20,000 clones, 65% to 75% seen once. The material was CD8+ T cells sorted from blood (inferred from file names), obtained from a patient given nivolumab and ipilimumab in sequence. Receptor source: a human donor with melanoma.

This clone was detected once. The V call is TRBV7-3, the J call TRBJ2-3; no clear D gene. The V end lost 2 bases, the J end lost 1 base, and 10 bases lay between the germline ends. Germline assignment: CDR1 SGHTA and CDR2 FQGTGA. The CDR3 extends over 15 amino acids. The CDR3 reads CASSLAGFGTDTQYF. The CDR3 nucleotides are TGTGCCAGCAGCTTAGCCGGTTTTGGCACAGATACGCAGTATTTT.

The genes are TRBV19 and TRBJ1-2; D is possibly TRBD1 (6 bases). Germline V gene data show CDR1 as LNHDA and CDR2 as SQIVND (reference sequence). V lost 1 base to trimming and J lost 8 bases, with 14 bases between them. This CDR3 region has 14 residues. CDR3 in amino acids: CASSIGPTGPGYTF. Written as DNA, the CDR3 is TGTGCCAGTAGTATAGGTCCCACAGGGCCCGGCTACACCTTC.

This clone has just a few counts. This sequence joins TRBV7-8 and TRBJ1-2; maybe TRBD1 (6 bases). Germline CDR1 is SGHVS and CDR2 is FQNEAQ. The V gene lost 2 bases and the J gene lost 4 bases, with 17 bases spanning the gap. This CDR3 spans 16 amino acids. Here the CDR3 DNA reads TGTGCCAGCAGCTTATTAGTCGGCAGGGGAGCCTATGGCTACACCTTC. This sequence encodes CASSLLVGRGAYGYTF.

This chain connects TRBV9 to TRBJ2-3; 9 nucleotides align to TRBD2. CDR1 is SGDLS, CDR2 YYNGEE, per germline. The CDR3 runs 18 residues. V lost 6 bases to trimming and J lost 6 bases; unmatched junction nucleotides: 20. This CDR3 reads CASTQGGLGGGAEDTQYF. The CDR3, as DNA: TGTGCCAGCACCCAGGGAGGGCTTGGCGGGGGGGCCGAGGATACGCAGTATTTT.

This clone was seen a handful of times. The chain recombines TRBV5-5 with TRBJ2-7; 7 bases align to TRBD1. This CDR3 contains 15 residues. V shed 4 bases and J 1 base; nucleotides not matched to a gene: 8. Germline assignment: CDR1 SGHKS and CDR2 YYEKEE (reference sequence). The CDR3 DNA follows: TGTGCCAGCAGCCCGGTGCCAGGGGGATCCTACGAGCAGTACTTC. Residues: CASSPVPGGSYEQYF.

The chain recombines TRBV9 with TRBJ1-5; 11 bases line up with TRBD1. Per germline, CDR1 SGDLS and CDR2 YYNGEE. V was clipped by 4 bases and J by 2 bases; unmatched bases: 2. The CDR3 extends over 15 amino acids. CDR3 bases: TGTGCCAGCAGCCAGGGACAGGGGGGCAATCAGCCCCAGCATTTT. Translated, it gives CASSQGQGGNQPQHF.

This clone was counted a few times. J is TRBJ2-3 and V is TRBV6-4; 9 nucleotides align to TRBD2. The germline gives CDR1 MRHNA, CDR2 SNTAGT. The V segment lost 0 bases and the J segment 5 bases; nucleotides outside the gene matches: 9. The CDR3 totals 17 residues. CDR3 sequence: CASSDSRSAGGLDTQYF. The DNA for the CDR3 is TGTGCCAGCAGTGACTCCCGGTCAGCGGGGGGCCTAGATACGCAGTATTTT.

This chain connects TRBV4-3 to TRBJ1-6; the match to TRBD1 covers 9 bases. V trimming: 1 base; J trimming: 7 bases; junction bases outside the gene matches: 2. The length of the CDR3 is 15 residues. Germline-derived CDR1 and CDR2 are LGHNA and YSLEER. The CDR3 coding sequence is TGCGCCAGCAGCCAAGGGGGGACAGGGAATTCACCCCTCCACTTT. It is translated as CASSQGGTGNSPLHF.

The chain carries TRBV4-1 and TRBJ2-2, with D perhaps TRBD2 (5 bases). Per germline, CDR1 MGHRA and CDR2 YSYEKL. The V and J ends lost 3 bases and 0 bases respectively, with 11 bases between them. The CDR3 totals 16 residues. CDR3 sequence: CASSQDFHTNTGELFF. The CDR3 bases are TGCGCCAGCAGCCAGGACTTCCATACGAACACCGGGGAGCTGTTTTTT.

J is TRBJ1-1 and V is TRBV25-1; D uncertain. Germline loops: CDR1 MGHDK, CDR2 SYGVNS. The V end lost 3 bases, the J end lost 1 base, and 9 bases lay between the germline ends. CDR3 length: 14 amino acids. In nucleotides, the CDR3 is TGTGCCAGCAGTGAGGACTGGACGAACACTGAAGCTTTCTTT. Protein sequence: CASSEDWTNTEAFF. The variable domain in full, with the rest retrieved from reference TRBV25-1 and TRBJ1-1, is EADIYQTPRYLVIGTGKKITLECSQTMGHDKMYWYQQDPGMELHLIHYSYGVNSTEKGDLSSESTVSRIRTEHFPLTLESARPSHTSQYLCASSEDWTNTEAFFGQGTRLTVV.

This clone was picked up a small number of times. The gene calls are TRBV9 and TRBJ2-5, with TRBD1 as a possible D gene (5 bases). V lost 0 bases and J 0 bases, leaving 6 bases between the germline ends. This CDR3 spans 14 amino acids. Germline V gene sequence: CDR1 SGDLS, CDR2 YYNGEE. The CDR3 spells CASSVGQNQETQYF. CDR3 sequence (DNA): TGTGCCAGCAGCGTAGGACAGAACCAAGAGACCCAGTACTTC.

The chain joins TRBV7-9 to TRBJ2-2; 11 positions match TRBD2. The V and J ends lost 5 bases and 0 bases, in that order; junction bases with no gene match: 5. This CDR3 contains 17 residues. The germline V gene has CDR1 SEHNR and CDR2 FQNEAQ (reference sequence). As DNA, the CDR3 is TGTGCCAGCAGCCCCTTACTAGCGGGAGCGAACACCGGGGAGCTGTTTTTT. Translating it yields CASSPLLAGANTGELFF.

The rearrangement joins TRBV7-6 to TRBJ2-7; D unclear. Trimming shortened V by 0 bases and J by 1 base, and 4 bases separated the two germline ends. CDR3 length: 13 amino acids. The V gene's germline CDR1 is SGHVS and CDR2 FNYEAQ. CDR3 sequence reads: CASSLAGSYEQYF. In DNA form, the CDR3 reads TGTGCCAGCAGCTTAGCCGGGTCCTACGAGCAGTACTTC.

The chain recombines TRBV4-1 with TRBJ2-7, with a weak D call TRBD2 (5 bases). V lost 4 bases and J 3 bases, leaving 7 bases between the germline ends. CDR1 is MGHRA, CDR2 YSYEKL, per germline. The CDR3 sequence is 12 residues long. This chain's CDR3 is CASSREGYEQYF. The CDR3 coding sequence is TGCGCCAGCAGCCGTGAGGGCTACGAGCAGTACTTC.

The genes are TRBV5-4 and TRBJ2-1; D is unclear. Germline V CDR1 and CDR2: SGHNT, YYREEE (reference sequence). The CDR3 loop spans 11 amino acids. Trimming stripped 4 bases from V and 4 bases from J, with 3 bases between. Here the CDR3 DNA reads TGTGCCAGCAGCCTGTACAATGAGCAGTTCTTC. Its protein is CASSLYNEQFF.